Here is one T cell receptor beta chain with its context. Its antigen remains unknown. As to treatment: oral pan-JAK inhibitor, 5-10 mg twice daily. The entry originates in a study of CD8+ T cells in alopecia areata. Overall study results and limits: Scalp clonality, together with expanded CD8+ clones among the top 100, fell significantly with tofacitinib.

It was cDNA, reverse transcribed from extracted RNA, that served as the sequencing template. TCRdb's copy holds only in-frame clones and misses some; the assay was immunoSEQ multiplex PCR. The data hold 150,000 to 200,000 clones, with approximately 61% observed a single time. Germline V gene sequence: CDR1 LGHNA, CDR2 YNFKEQ. With 0 bases clipped from V and 2 bases from J, the junction kept 3 bases outside the gene matches. CDR3 size: 16 residues. Sequenced material: CD4+ T cells sorted from blood, taken at week 24, from a patient treated with tofacitinib. V usage is TRBV4-2 and J usage is TRBJ2-7, with 11 bases lining up with TRBD2. This receptor was obtained from a human donor with alopecia areata. The CDR3 DNA follows: TGTGCCAGCAGCCAAGAACTAGCGGGGGCCGCCTACGAGCAGTACTTC. As protein: CASSQELAGAAYEQYF.